Presented here are 23 T cell receptor beta chains from one specimen sequenced in a study of beta chain features in type 1 diabetes. All of the isolated RNA was reverse transcribed, so expressed TCRB transcripts were sequenced. Generated by immunoSEQ multiplex PCR, the TCRdb table keeps only in-frame clones and is missing some. The sample carries around 430,000 clones, approximately 31% recorded once. Sequencing was done on a sample of naive CD4+ T cells from blood. Every receptor here comes from a man aged 18 to 30 in good health.

CDR3 loop: CASSFIGRYYNEQFF. DNA of the CDR3: TGTGCCAGCAGTTTTATAGGGAGGTACTACAATGAGCAGTTCTTC. V is TRBV28 and J is TRBJ2-1; TRBD2 is a possible D gene (6 bases). V lost 3 bases and J lost 3, with 12 bases in between. Per germline, CDR1 MDHEN and CDR2 SYDVKM. This CDR3 is built from 15 residues.

In its sample, this clone was seen a few times. The chain recombines TRBV6-1 with TRBJ2-1; no clear D gene. V was shortened by 2 bases and J by 3 bases, with 14 bases between the two germline ends. The CDR3 has 16 amino acids. Germline assignment: CDR1 MNHNS and CDR2 SASEGT. CDR3 DNA sequence: TGTGCCAGCAGTGAAACGTCGAGCCTGCTCTACAATGAGCAGTTCTTC. It translates to CASSETSSLLYNEQFF.

In this sample, this clone turned up a few times. Here the CDR3 DNA reads TGTGCCTGGAGTCGAGTCGGTGGGGCCAACGTCCTGACTTTC. Protein: CAWSRVGGANVLTF. The chain is built from TRBV30 and TRBJ2-6; D remains unclear. The V gene lost 2 bases and the J gene lost 3 bases, with 8 bases spanning the gap. The germline V gene has CDR1 GTSNPN and CDR2 SVGIG (reference sequence). The CDR3 is 14 amino acids.

A few counts support this clone. V gene TRBV9 combines with J gene TRBJ2-6, with a tentative D call TRBD1 (6 bases). From germline, CDR1 is SGDLS and CDR2 YYNGEE. With 1 base removed from V and 0 bases from J, the gap between germline ends came to 14 bases. The CDR3 contains 18 residues. CDR3: CASSVPPGHSSGANVLTF. The CDR3 DNA reads TGTGCCAGCAGCGTACCACCGGGACATAGCTCTGGGGCCAACGTCCTGACTTTC.

This clone has just a few counts. The J gene is TRBJ2-1, the V gene TRBV7-9, with TRBD1 as a possible D gene (5 bases). Germline V gives CDR1 SEHNR, CDR2 FQNEAQ (reference sequence). V gave up 4 bases and J gave up 9 bases, with 13 bases separating them. The CDR3 is made up of 13 amino acids. The CDR3 spells CASSSGPTGEQFF. Written as DNA, the CDR3 is TGTGCCAGCAGCTCAGGGCCGACGGGTGAGCAGTTCTTC.

The rearrangement uses TRBV27 and TRBJ2-1; TRBD2 agrees at 8 bases. The CDR3 contains 15 residues. Germline CDR1 reads MNHEY; CDR2 reads SMNVEV (reference sequence). The V gene end was trimmed by 4 bases and the J gene end by 6 bases; junction bases not matched to a gene: 8. CDR3 sequence (DNA): TGTGCCAGCAGTTCCATAAGCGGGAGCTTCAATGAGCAGTTCTTC. This gives the protein CASSSISGSFNEQFF.

The table lists this clone with a few counts. CDR3 in DNA: TGTGCCAGCAACCCAAACCAGGGGAATGGAAACACCATATATTTT. Translation: CASNPNQGNGNTIYF. The chain carries TRBV28 and TRBJ1-3, with a weak D call TRBD1 (6 bases). This CDR3 spans 15 amino acids. Trimming took 7 bases from V and 3 from J, leaving 16 bases between them. Germline loops: CDR1 MDHEN, CDR2 SYDVKM.

The CDR3 DNA reads as TGTGCCAGCAGTGCGGAGCGGGGGCTTGGCTACACCTTC. Translation: CASSAERGLGYTF. V and J are TRBV25-1 and TRBJ1-2; D is perhaps TRBD1 (6 bases). The CDR3 has 13 residues. V was clipped by 4 bases and J by 7 bases, with 13 bases between them. CDR1 is MGHDK, CDR2 SYGVNS, per germline.

This chain joins TRBV9 and TRBJ2-3, with D tentatively TRBD2 (6 bases). The V end lost 0 bases, the J end lost 3 bases, and 11 bases lay between the germline ends. The CDR3 is 15 amino acids. The germline V gene encodes CDR1 SGDLS and CDR2 YYNGEE. CDR3 amino acids: CASSVAGATTDTQYF. The DNA of the CDR3 is TGTGCCAGCAGCGTAGCGGGAGCCACTACAGATACGCAGTATTTT. Full variable domain (missing parts from reference TRBV9 and TRBJ2-3): DSGVTQTPKHLITATGQRVTLRCSPRSGDLSVYWYQQSLDQGLQFLIQYYNGEERAKGNILERFSAQQFPDLHSELNLSSLELGDSALYFCASSVAGATTDTQYFGPGTRLTVL.

The chain couples TRBV19 to TRBJ2-3; D unclear. CDR1 is LNHDA and CDR2 is SQIVND in the germline V gene (reference sequence). Deletions cut 6 bases from V and 6 bases from J, with 13 bases between. The CDR3 totals 13 residues. The CDR3 DNA reads TGTGCCAGTAGCAGGATTAACTCCGATACGCAGTATTTT. Translation gives CASSRINSDTQYF.

Comments on this clone: Other DNA variants within this sample encode the same CDR3. The chain employs TRBV5-1 and TRBJ2-7, with TRBD1 identical over 8 bases. The CDR3 loop spans 14 amino acids. The germline CDR1 and CDR2 sequences are SGHRS and YFSETQ. V was pared by 0 bases and J by 3 bases, with 2 bases of the junction left unmatched. In DNA form, the CDR3 reads TGCGCCAGCAGCTTGGTTGGACAGGGCTACGAGCAGTACTTC. Its translation: CASSLVGQGYEQYF. The whole variable domain, remainder taken from reference TRBV5-1 and TRBJ2-7, is KAGVTQTPRYLIKTRGQQVTLSCSPISGHRSVSWYQQTPGQGLQFLFEYFSETQRNKGNFPGRFSGRQFSNSRSEMNVSTLELGDSALYLCASSLVGQGYEQYFGPGTRLTVT.

This clone has just a few counts. V gene TRBV14 combines with J gene TRBJ2-4, with 14 bases lining up with TRBD2. The CDR3 runs to 18 residues. Germline assignment: CDR1 SGHDN and CDR2 FVKESK. Losses at the gene ends were 5 bases for V and 0 bases for J; bases not matched to a gene: 6. The DNA of the CDR3 is TGTGCCAGCAGCGCGACTAGCGGGAGGGGCGTAGCCAAAAACATTCAGTACTTC. Its translation: CASSATSGRGVAKNIQYF.

This clone was seen more than once but under ten times. The genes are TRBV30 and TRBJ1-1; TRBD1 is a possible D gene (6 bases). CDR1 is GTSNPN and CDR2 is SVGIG in the germline V gene (reference sequence). CDR3 length: 14 residues. Trimming removed 4 bases at V and 4 bases at J, with 16 bases between. CDR3 in amino acids: CAWTRSRGATEAFF. The CDR3 nucleotides read TGTGCCTGGACAAGGTCCCGGGGGGCCACTGAAGCTTTCTTT.

The rearrangement joins TRBV7-2 to TRBJ2-7; 7 bases are a match to TRBD2. The CDR3 is 12 residues long. V lost 5 bases, J lost 6 bases, and 4 bases stayed unmatched. Germline CDR1 is SGHTA and CDR2 is FQGNSA. The CDR3 here is CASSATSPEQYF. CDR3 nucleotides: TGTGCCAGCAGCGCGACTAGCCCCGAGCAGTACTTC.

The V gene is TRBV9, the J gene TRBJ2-3, with D hard to call. The CDR3 runs to 12 residues. Germline loops: CDR1 SGDLS, CDR2 YYNGEE. V gave up 1 base and J gave up 6 bases, with 6 bases separating them. In nucleotides, the CDR3 is TGTGCCAGCAGCGTAACCCCCGATACGCAGTATTTT. It specifies CASSVTPDTQYF.

Note on this clone: The sample carries other DNA sequences with the same CDR3. The genes are TRBV2 and TRBJ2-1; D remains unclear. The CDR3 sequence is 12 residues long. Trimming took off 9 bases at V and 4 bases at J, with 10 bases between the two ends. CDR1 is SNHLY, CDR2 FYNNEI, per germline. The CDR3 here is CASRTDYNEQFF. The CDR3 DNA is TGTGCCAGTCGGACGGATTACAATGAGCAGTTCTTC.

The rearrangement joins TRBV7-2 to TRBJ2-3; D is unresolved. Trimming shortened V by 5 bases and J by 6 bases, and 9 bases separated the two germline ends. Germline values: CDR1 SGHTA, CDR2 FQGNSA. The CDR3 consists of 12 residues. The CDR3 is CASSPVPDTQYF. As DNA, the CDR3 is TGTGCCAGCAGCCCCGTACCCGATACGCAGTATTTT.

The gene calls are TRBV29-1 and TRBJ2-3; D could derive from TRBD1 or TRBD2 (6 bases each). Trimming pared 4 bases from V and 6 bases from J, leaving 14 bases between. The CDR3 contains 13 residues. Per germline, CDR1 SQVTM and CDR2 ANQGSEA. CDR3 amino acids: CSVGRGPGDTQYF. CDR3 coding DNA: TGCAGCGTTGGTCGGGGGCCGGGGGATACGCAGTATTTT.

This clone was observed a few times. The chain combines TRBV7-2 with TRBJ2-7; TRBD2 matches 9 bases. The germline V gene encodes CDR1 SGHTA and CDR2 FQGNSA. V lost 5 bases to trimming and J lost 6 bases; unmatched junction nucleotides: 11. The CDR3 has 15 amino acids. The CDR3 coding sequence is TGTGCCAGCAGCGCAACCGGGACTAGCTCGTCCGAGCAGTACTTC. Protein: CASSATGTSSSEQYF.

The V and J genes are TRBV28 and TRBJ2-3, with 8 bases fitting TRBD2. With V trimmed by 3 bases and J by 3 bases, 5 bases remained unmatched. The germline V gene encodes CDR1 MDHEN and CDR2 SYDVKM. The CDR3 totals 15 residues. CDR3: CASSFSGGPTDTQYF. In DNA, the CDR3 is TGTGCCAGCAGTTTTTCGGGAGGGCCAACAGATACGCAGTATTTT.

This clone was seen only a few times. The CDR3 coding sequence is TGTGCCAGCAGCGCGGACTCTACCTCTAACTATGGCTACACCTTC. Amino acids: CASSADSTSNYGYTF. The rearrangement joins TRBV9 to TRBJ1-2; no clear D gene. Trimming shortened V by 3 bases and J by 0 bases, and 12 bases separated the two germline ends. Per germline, CDR1 SGDLS and CDR2 YYNGEE. This CDR3 region has 15 residues. Looking up the rest from reference TRBV9 and TRBJ1-2 gives the full variable domain: DSGVTQTPKHLITATGQRVTLRCSPRSGDLSVYWYQQSLDQGLQFLIQYYNGEERAKGNILERFSAQQFPDLHSELNLSSLELGDSALYFCASSADSTSNYGYTFGSGTRLTVV.

The gene calls are TRBV7-3 and TRBJ2-1, with 11 nucleotides matching TRBD2. CDR3 length: 15 amino acids. The germline CDR1 and CDR2 sequences are SGHTA and FQGTGA. The V gene end was trimmed by 4 bases and the J gene end by 10 bases; junction bases not matched to a gene: 9. The CDR3 DNA sequence: TGTGCCAGCAGCTCCACCGGGACTAGCGGAGTGGAGCAGTTCTTC. It encodes CASSSTGTSGVEQFF.

Regarding this clone: Possible read error: a much larger clone is one base away. The sample contains more than one DNA sequence encoding this CDR3. The chain is built from TRBV7-9 and TRBJ2-5, with D unresolved. The ends were cut back, 0 bases at V and 4 bases at J, with 0 bases in the middle. Germline V gene data show CDR1 as SEHNR and CDR2 as FQNEAQ (reference sequence). The CDR3 runs to 11 residues. The DNA for the CDR3 is TGTGCCAGCAGCTTAGCAGAGACCCAGTACTTC. Its translation is CASSLAETQYF.